A single sample is the source of the 8 T cell receptor beta chains below, sequenced in a study of neurological immune-mediated disorders. TCRdb reanalysed the 5' RACE reads using MiXCR and keeps one entry per CDR3 protein. This table has 30,000 to 45,000 distinct CDR3 sequences, roughly 5% appearing once. The source material was CD4+ T cells from blood. The receptors come from a man younger than 30 in good health.

There are many counts of this clonotype. V is TRBV5-1 and J is TRBJ1-1; D is unclear. V was trimmed by 2 bases and J by 2 bases, leaving 7 bases between them. CDR1 and CDR2 (germline): SGHRS, YFSETQ. This CDR3 is 13 amino acids long. Here the CDR3 reads CASSLERNTEAFF. CDR3 nucleotides: TGCGCCAGCAGCTTAGAACGAAACACTGAAGCTTTCTTT.

This clonotype rates as medium-sized. The J gene is TRBJ1-1, the V gene TRBV5-1, with D maybe TRBD1 (5 bases). The CDR3 is made up of 14 amino acids. Germline V gives CDR1 SGHRS, CDR2 YFSETQ. Deletions cut 4 bases from V and 4 bases from J, with 14 bases between. CDR3 sequence (DNA): TGCGCCAGCAGCCAATCCCAGGGAAGCACTGAAGCTTTCTTT. Protein: CASSQSQGSTEAFF.

This clonotype was recorded many times. The rearrangement uses TRBV7-2 and TRBJ1-4; D remains ambiguous. The CDR3 spans 13 residues. Per germline, CDR1 SGHTA and CDR2 FQGNSA. V gave up 5 bases and J gave up 8 bases, with 12 bases separating them. CDR3 sequence reads: CASSVVRWEKLFF. The CDR3 DNA reads TGTGCCAGCAGCGTAGTCCGGTGGGAAAAACTGTTTTTT.

This clonotype was detected many times. The genes are TRBV4-2 and TRBJ2-1, with 7 bases matching TRBD2. CDR1 LGHNA and CDR2 YNFKEQ come from the germline V gene. The trim removed 3 bases at V and 2 bases at J, leaving 7 bases unmatched. The CDR3 consists of 16 residues. As DNA, the CDR3 is TGTGCCAGCAGCCAGGAGCGGGGCTGGGCCTACAATGAGCAGTTCTTC. Its protein is CASSQERGWAYNEQFF.

The sample holds many counts of this clonotype. The chain links TRBV20-1 to TRBJ2-7; possibly TRBD1 or TRBD2 for D (7 bases each). CDR3 length equals 16 residues. Germline V gives CDR1 DFQATT, CDR2 SNEGSKA (reference sequence). V was shortened by 6 bases and J by 6 bases, with 27 bases between the two germline ends. The CDR3 nucleotides are TGCAGTGCGCCCTTCAGGGGGGGGATACGAGGGGCCGAGCAGTACTTC. Protein sequence: CSAPFRGGIRGAEQYF.

This clonotype was seen repeatedly, ten times or more. The chain carries TRBV6-2 or TRBV6-3 and TRBJ1-2, with no clear D. The germline CDR1 and CDR2 sequences are MNHEY and SVGEGT. Trimming left V 4 bases short and J 3 bases short, with 9 bases between. The CDR3 totals 13 residues. The CDR3 sequence: CASSFSLDYGYTF. CDR3 DNA sequence: TGTGCCAGCAGTTTTTCCCTGGACTATGGCTACACCTTC.

V and J are TRBV5-4 and TRBJ1-1; D is possibly TRBD1 (6 bases). In germline, CDR1 is SGHNT, CDR2 YYREEE (reference sequence). Trimming cost V 2 bases and J 4 bases, with 18 bases left between them. This CDR3 has 16 residues. This CDR3 is CASSFGNPGAVTEAFF. The CDR3 DNA is TGTGCCAGCAGCTTTGGGAACCCAGGGGCGGTCACTGAAGCTTTCTTT.

This clonotype has a count of ten or more. This chain connects TRBV6-2 or TRBV6-3 to TRBJ2-3; the match to TRBD2 covers 7 bases. The V gene end was trimmed by 2 bases and the J gene end by 4 bases; junction bases not matched to a gene: 12. Per germline, CDR1 MNHEY and CDR2 SVGEGT. CDR3 length equals 17 residues. CDR3 DNA sequence: TGTGCCAGCAGTTACCGATTGGGGAGACTAGCAGCAGATACGCAGTATTTT. Its translation: CASSYRLGRLAADTQYF.